The clone carrying this T cell receptor (beta chain) was seen only a few times. The data are from a study of T cell responses to AZD1222 COVID-19 vaccine. TCRdb's table, derived via immunoSEQ multiplex PCR, lists solely in-frame clones and lacks some. Among about 140,000 clones listed, approximately 86% were seen once. V gave up 6 bases and J gave up 8 bases, with 19 bases separating them. Germline V CDR1 and CDR2: LNHDA, SQIVND (reference sequence). CDR3 length equals 14 residues. The gene calls are TRBV19 and TRBJ1-2; weak D call: TRBD1 (6 bases). This sample comprised peripheral blood, obtained on day 0 of AZD1222 vaccination. This TCR derives from an adult in good health. The CDR3 spells CASSLQGTLGGYTF. CDR3 in DNA: TGTGCCAGTAGCCTCCAGGGGACCCTCGGGGGCTACACCTTC.